The clone carrying this T cell receptor beta chain turned up a few times. Its antigen is not identified. Extracted RNA was reverse transcribed, and the resulting cDNA served as sequencing template. Profiled with immunoSEQ multiplex PCR; TCRdb holds only in-frame clones, not every one. The table has more than 150,000 clones, 40% to 65% seen once. Treatment: oral pan-JAK inhibitor, 5-10 mg twice daily. Individuals with alopecia areata gave both lesional scalp punch biopsies and peripheral blood for collection. Germline V CDR1 and CDR2: SEHNR, FQNEAQ (reference sequence). Trimming cost V 5 bases and J 1 base, with 12 bases left between them. This CDR3 comprises 14 residues. The sample belongs to a study of CD8+ T cells in alopecia areata. Study-wide findings and caveats: Under tofacitinib, numerous expanded lesional clonotypes remained detectable in scalp and blood. Sequencing of scalp tissue also captures the resident alphabeta T cells of normal skin. Tofacitinib significantly reduced both scalp clonality and expanded CD8+ clones among the top 100.

This TCR derives from a human donor with alopecia areata. The starting material was CD8+ T cells sorted from blood, obtained around week 54, from a patient treated with tofacitinib. The rearrangement links TRBV7-9 to TRBJ2-7; possible D gene TRBD1, 6 bases. The CDR3 loop is CASSTWTESYEQYF. As DNA, the CDR3 is TGTGCCAGCAGCACATGGACAGAGTCCTACGAGCAGTACTTC. Full variable domain (outside the CDR3, taken from reference TRBV7-9 and TRBJ2-7): DTGVSQNPRHKITKRGQNVTFRCDPISEHNRLYWYRQTLGQGPEFLTYFQNEAQLEKSRLLSDRFSAERPKGSFSTLEIQRTEQGDSAMYLCASSTWTESYEQYFGPGTRLTVT.